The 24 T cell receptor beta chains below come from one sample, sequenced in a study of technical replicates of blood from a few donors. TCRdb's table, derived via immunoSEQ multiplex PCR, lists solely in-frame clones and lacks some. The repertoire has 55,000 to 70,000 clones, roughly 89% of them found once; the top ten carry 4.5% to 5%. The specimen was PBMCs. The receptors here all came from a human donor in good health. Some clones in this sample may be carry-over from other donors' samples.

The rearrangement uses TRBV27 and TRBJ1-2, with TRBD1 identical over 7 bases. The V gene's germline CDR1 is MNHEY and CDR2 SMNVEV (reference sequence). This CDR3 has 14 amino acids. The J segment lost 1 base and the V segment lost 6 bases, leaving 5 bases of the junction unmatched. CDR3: CASRRQGNNYGYTF. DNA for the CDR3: TGTGCCAGCAGACGACAGGGAAATAACTATGGCTACACCTTC.

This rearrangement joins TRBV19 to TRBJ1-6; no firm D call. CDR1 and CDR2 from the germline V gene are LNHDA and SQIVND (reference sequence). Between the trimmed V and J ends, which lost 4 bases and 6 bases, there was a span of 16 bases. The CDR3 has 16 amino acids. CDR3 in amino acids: CASSTPSGSGNSPLHF. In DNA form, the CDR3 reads TGTGCCAGTAGTACGCCCTCGGGATCCGGTAATTCACCCCTCCACTTT.

CDR3: CASSLRDLDTDTQYF. The CDR3 DNA follows: TGTGCCAGCAGTTTACGGGACTTGGACACAGATACGCAGTATTTT. The genes are TRBV2 and TRBJ2-3; a possible D gene is TRBD2 (6 bases). CDR3 length equals 15 residues. The V gene lost 5 bases and the J gene lost 2 bases, with 14 bases spanning the gap. Germline V CDR1 and CDR2: SNHLY, FYNNEI. Full variable domain (missing parts from reference TRBV2 and TRBJ2-3): EPEVTQTPSHQVTQMGQEVILRCVPISNHLYFYWYRQILGQKVEFLVSFYNNEISEKSEIFDDQFSVERPDGSNFTLKIRSTKLEDSAMYFCASSLRDLDTDTQYFGPGTRLTVL.

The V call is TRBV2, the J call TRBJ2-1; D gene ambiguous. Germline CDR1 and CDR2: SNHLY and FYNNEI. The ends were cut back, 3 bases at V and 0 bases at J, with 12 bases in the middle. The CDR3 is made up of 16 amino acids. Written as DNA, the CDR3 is TGTGCCAGCAGTGAGTCGGTCCTTCACTCCTACAATGAGCAGTTCTTC. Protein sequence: CASSESVLHSYNEQFF.

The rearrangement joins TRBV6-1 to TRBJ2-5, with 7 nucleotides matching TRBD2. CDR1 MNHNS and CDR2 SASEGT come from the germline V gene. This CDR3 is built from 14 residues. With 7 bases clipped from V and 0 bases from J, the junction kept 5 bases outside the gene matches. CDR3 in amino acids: CASMMGGNQETQYF. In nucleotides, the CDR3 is TGTGCCAGCATGATGGGGGGGAACCAAGAGACCCAGTACTTC.

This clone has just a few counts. The CDR3 spells CAWSSDSYNEQFF. CDR3 bases: TGTGCCTGGAGCAGCGACTCCTACAATGAGCAGTTCTTC. The rearrangement joins TRBV30 to TRBJ2-1; D call uncertain. Trimming took 3 bases from V and 0 from J, leaving 6 bases between them. This CDR3 comprises 13 residues. Germline CDR1 reads GTSNPN; CDR2 reads SVGIG (reference sequence).

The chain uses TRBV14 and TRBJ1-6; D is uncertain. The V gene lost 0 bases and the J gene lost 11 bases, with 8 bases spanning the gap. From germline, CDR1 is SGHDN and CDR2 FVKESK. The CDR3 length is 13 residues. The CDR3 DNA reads TGTGCCAGCAGCCAAGATTGGCCTGCACCCCTCCACTTT. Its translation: CASSQDWPAPLHF.

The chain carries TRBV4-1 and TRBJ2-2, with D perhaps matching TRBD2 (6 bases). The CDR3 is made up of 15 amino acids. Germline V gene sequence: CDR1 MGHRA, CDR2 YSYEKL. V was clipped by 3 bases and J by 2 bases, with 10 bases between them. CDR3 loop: CASSQVGLNTGELFF. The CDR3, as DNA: TGCGCCAGCAGCCAGGTCGGACTAAACACCGGGGAGCTGTTTTTT.

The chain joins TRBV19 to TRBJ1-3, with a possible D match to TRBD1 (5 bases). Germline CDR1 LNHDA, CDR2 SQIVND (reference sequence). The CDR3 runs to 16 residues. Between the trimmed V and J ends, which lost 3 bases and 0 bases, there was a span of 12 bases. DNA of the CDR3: TGTGCCAGTAGTATCACCACAGGCAGCTCTGGAAACACCATATATTTT. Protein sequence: CASSITTGSSGNTIYF.

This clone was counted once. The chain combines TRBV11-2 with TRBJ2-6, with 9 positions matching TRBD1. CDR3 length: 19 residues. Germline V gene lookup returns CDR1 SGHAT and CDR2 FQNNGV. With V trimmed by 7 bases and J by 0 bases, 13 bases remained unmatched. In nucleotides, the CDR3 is TGTGCCAGCAACCCTAAACCGGGACAGGGACTCTCTGGGGCCAACGTCCTGACTTTC. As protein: CASNPKPGQGLSGANVLTF. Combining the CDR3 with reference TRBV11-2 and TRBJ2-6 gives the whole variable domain EAGVAQSPRYKIIEKRQSVAFWCNPISGHATLYWYQQILGQGPKLLIQFQNNGVVDDSQLPKDRFSAERLKGVDSTLKIQPAKLEDSAVYLCASNPKPGQGLSGANVLTFGAGSRLTVL.

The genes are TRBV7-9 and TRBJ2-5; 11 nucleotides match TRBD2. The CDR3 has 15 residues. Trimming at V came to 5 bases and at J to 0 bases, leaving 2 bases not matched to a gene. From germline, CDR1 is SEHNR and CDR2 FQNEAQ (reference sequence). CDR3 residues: CASSASGRHQETQYF. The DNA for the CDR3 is TGTGCCAGCAGCGCTAGCGGGAGGCACCAAGAGACCCAGTACTTC.

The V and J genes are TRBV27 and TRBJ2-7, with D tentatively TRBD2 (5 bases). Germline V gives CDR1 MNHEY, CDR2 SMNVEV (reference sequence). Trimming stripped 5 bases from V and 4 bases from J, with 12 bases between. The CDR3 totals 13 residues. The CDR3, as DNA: TGTGCCAGCAGTACCCTACCGGGATACGAGCAGTACTTC. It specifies CASSTLPGYEQYF.

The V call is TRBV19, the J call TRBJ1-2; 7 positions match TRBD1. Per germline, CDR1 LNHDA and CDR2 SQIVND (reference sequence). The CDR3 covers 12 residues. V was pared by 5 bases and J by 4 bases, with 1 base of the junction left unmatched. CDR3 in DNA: TGTGCCAGTAGTCGGGACAGCTATGGCTACACCTTC. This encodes CASSRDSYGYTF.

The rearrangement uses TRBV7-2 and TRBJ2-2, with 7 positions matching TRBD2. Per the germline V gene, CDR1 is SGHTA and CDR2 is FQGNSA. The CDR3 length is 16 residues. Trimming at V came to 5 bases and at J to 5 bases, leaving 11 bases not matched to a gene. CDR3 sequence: CASSPGLQRETGELFF. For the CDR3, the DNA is TGTGCCAGCAGCCCGGGACTACAGAGGGAGACCGGGGAGCTGTTTTTT. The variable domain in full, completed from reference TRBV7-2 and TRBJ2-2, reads GAGVSQSPSNKVTEKGKDVELRCDPISGHTALYWYRQSLGQGLEFLIYFQGNSAPDKSGLPSDRFSAERTGGSVSTLTIQRTQQEDSAVYLCASSPGLQRETGELFFGEGSRLTVL.

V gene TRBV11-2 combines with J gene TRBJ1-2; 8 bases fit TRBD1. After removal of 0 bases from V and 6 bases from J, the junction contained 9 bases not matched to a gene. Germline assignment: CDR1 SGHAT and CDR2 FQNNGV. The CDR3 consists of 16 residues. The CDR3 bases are TGTGCCAGCAGCTTAGAAGGTCAGGGGGCGCGTAATGGCTACACCTTC. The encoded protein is CASSLEGQGARNGYTF.

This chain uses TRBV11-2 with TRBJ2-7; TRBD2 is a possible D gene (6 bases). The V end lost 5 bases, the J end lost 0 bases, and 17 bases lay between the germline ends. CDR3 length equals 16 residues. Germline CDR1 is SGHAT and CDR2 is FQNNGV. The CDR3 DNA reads TGTGCCAGCAGCGGGACTCGGACCGGGAGCTCCTACGAGCAGTACTTC. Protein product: CASSGTRTGSSYEQYF.

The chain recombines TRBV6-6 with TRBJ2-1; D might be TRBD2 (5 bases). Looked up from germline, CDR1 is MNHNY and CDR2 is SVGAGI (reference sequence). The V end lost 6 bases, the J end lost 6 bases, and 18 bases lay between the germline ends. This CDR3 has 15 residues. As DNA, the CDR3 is TGTGCCAGCAGGCAAACCTCGGGGATACTCAATGAGCAGTTCTTC. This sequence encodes CASRQTSGILNEQFF.

The CDR3 spells CASSLRESGLAYNEQFF. Here the CDR3 DNA reads TGTGCCAGCAGCTTAAGGGAGTCGGGACTAGCTTACAATGAGCAGTTCTTC. This chain joins TRBV7-6 and TRBJ2-1, with 9 bases identical to TRBD2. V was clipped by 2 bases and J by 4 bases; unmatched bases: 9. Germline loops: CDR1 SGHVS, CDR2 FNYEAQ. The CDR3 loop spans 17 amino acids.

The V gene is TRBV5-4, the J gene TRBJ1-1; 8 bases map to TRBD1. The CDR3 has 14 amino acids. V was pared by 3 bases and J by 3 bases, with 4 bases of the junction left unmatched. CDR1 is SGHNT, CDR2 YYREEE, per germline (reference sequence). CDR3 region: CASSWQGADTEAFF. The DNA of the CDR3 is TGTGCCAGCAGCTGGCAGGGGGCTGACACTGAAGCTTTCTTT. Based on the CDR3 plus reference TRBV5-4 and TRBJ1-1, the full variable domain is ETGVTQSPTHLIKTRGQQVTLRCSSQSGHNTVSWYQQALGQGPQFIFQYYREEENGRGNFPPRFSGLQFPNYSSELNVNALELDDSALYLCASSWQGADTEAFFGQGTRLTVV.

Here the CDR3 DNA reads TGTGCCGGTGGGGGCGGCAATCAGCCCCAGCATTTT. Translation gives CAGGGGNQPQHF. The chain joins TRBV6-4 to TRBJ1-5, with D possibly matching TRBD1 (6 bases). Germline V CDR1 and CDR2: MRHNA, SNTAGT. This CDR3 contains 12 residues. V lost 11 bases and J 2 bases, leaving 10 bases between the germline ends.

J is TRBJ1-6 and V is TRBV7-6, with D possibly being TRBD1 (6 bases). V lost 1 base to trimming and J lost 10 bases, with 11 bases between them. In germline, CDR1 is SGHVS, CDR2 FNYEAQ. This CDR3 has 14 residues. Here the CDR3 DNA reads TGTGCCAGCAGCTTAGGACAGGAAAGCTCACCCCTCCACTTT. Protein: CASSLGQESSPLHF.

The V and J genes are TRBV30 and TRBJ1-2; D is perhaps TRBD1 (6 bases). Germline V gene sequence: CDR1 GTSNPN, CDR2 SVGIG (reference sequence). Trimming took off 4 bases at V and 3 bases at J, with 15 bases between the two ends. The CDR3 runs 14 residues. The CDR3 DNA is TGTGCCTGGACGGACAGCCCGGCGGACTATGGCTACACCTTC. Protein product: CAWTDSPADYGYTF.

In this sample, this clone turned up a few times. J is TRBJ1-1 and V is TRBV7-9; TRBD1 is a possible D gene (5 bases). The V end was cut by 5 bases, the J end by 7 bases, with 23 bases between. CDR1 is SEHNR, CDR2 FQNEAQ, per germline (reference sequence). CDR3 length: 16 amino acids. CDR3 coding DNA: TGTGCCAGCAGCCATCCAGCCCTTCAGGGATCGGTTGAAGCTTTCTTT. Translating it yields CASSHPALQGSVEAFF. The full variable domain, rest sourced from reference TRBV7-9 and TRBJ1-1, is DTGVSQNPRHKITKRGQNVTFRCDPISEHNRLYWYRQTLGQGPEFLTYFQNEAQLEKSRLLSDRFSAERPKGSFSTLEIQRTEQGDSAMYLCASSHPALQGSVEAFFGQGTRLTVV.

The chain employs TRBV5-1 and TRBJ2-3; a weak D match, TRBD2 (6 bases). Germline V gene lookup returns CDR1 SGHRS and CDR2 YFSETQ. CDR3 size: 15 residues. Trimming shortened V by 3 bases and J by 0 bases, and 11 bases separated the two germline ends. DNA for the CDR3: TGCGCCAGCAGCTCTGGGACTGTTAGCACAGATACGCAGTATTTT. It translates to CASSSGTVSTDTQYF.